These T cell receptor beta chains were read from a single sample in a study of blood T cell repertoires in COVID-19. The table came from immunoSEQ multiplex PCR; TCRdb's copy has only in-frame clones and leaves some out. This repertoire shows around 700,000 clones, 75% to 90% found once; its top ten account for 0.2% to 0.3%. The sequencing input was peripheral blood. The receptors originated from a woman younger than 35 with acute or convalescent COVID-19. Each CDR3 is given with its conserved first and last residue. A D gene is named only where the DNA matches it firmly. Clone size is given for some rows only: seen once, a few or many times, or a class if the clone is expanded.

abundance: -
d_gene: -
j_gene: TRBJ1-2
v_gene: TRBV2
CDR3nt: TGTGCCAGCAGTGCATCCGGGAACCCAACCCTAGGTGGCTACACCTTC
CDR3aa: CASSASGNPTLGGYTF

abundance: -
d_gene: -
j_gene: TRBJ1-2
v_gene: TRBV2
CDR3nt: TGTGCCAGCAGTGAAGGGGGGGGCAGAGGCTACACCTTC
CDR3aa: CASSEGGGRGYTF

abundance: once
d_gene: -
j_gene: TRBJ1-1
v_gene: TRBV3-1/TRBV3-2
CDR3nt: TGTGCCAGCAGCCAAGTCGTCACTGAAGCTTTCTTT
CDR3aa: CASSQVVTEAFF

abundance: -
d_gene: TRBD1
j_gene: TRBJ1-5
v_gene: TRBV20-1
CDR3nt: TGCAGTGCTAGTCCAGGGGGTTGGGATCAGCCCCAGCATTTT
CDR3aa: CSASPGGWDQPQHF

abundance: -
d_gene: -
j_gene: TRBJ1-1
v_gene: TRBV1
CDR3nt: TGCACCAGCAGCAAGGGACAGGGGGGCACTGAAGCTTTCTTT
CDR3aa: CTSSKGQGGTEAFF

abundance: -
d_gene: TRBD1
j_gene: TRBJ1-2
v_gene: TRBV30
CDR3nt: TGTGCCTGGACCTCCGGGACAGGCCACTATGGCTACACCTTC
CDR3aa: CAWTSGTGHYGYTF

abundance: -
d_gene: -
j_gene: TRBJ1-2
v_gene: TRBV5-1
CDR3nt: TGCGCCAGCAGCTTGGCCTCTAGGGGGAACTATGGCTACACCTTC
CDR3aa: CASSLASRGNYGYTF

abundance: -
d_gene: -
j_gene: TRBJ2-7
v_gene: TRBV7-9
CDR3nt: TGTGCCAGCAGCACCGACGCGGGCTCCTACGAGCAGTACTTC
CDR3aa: CASSTDAGSYEQYF

abundance: once
d_gene: TRBD1
j_gene: TRBJ1-3
v_gene: TRBV19
CDR3nt: TGTGCCAGTAACCCTGAAGGGGGCCCTCTTGGAAACACCATATATTTT
CDR3aa: CASNPEGGPLGNTIYF

abundance: few
d_gene: TRBD1
j_gene: TRBJ1-2
v_gene: TRBV5-1
CDR3nt: TGCGCCAGCAGCTTAAGAGGCCTGGGGACAGGGGATGGCTACACCTTC
CDR3aa: CASSLRGLGTGDGYTF

abundance: -
d_gene: -
j_gene: TRBJ2-3
v_gene: TRBV14
CDR3nt: TGTGCCAGCAGCCCCTTTGGGGGGGGCCTGACAGATACGCAGTATTTT
CDR3aa: CASSPFGGGLTDTQYF

abundance: -
d_gene: TRBD1
j_gene: TRBJ2-5
v_gene: TRBV18
CDR3nt: TGTGCCAGCCGGACAGGGGGCCGGGCGACTGCCCAAGAGACCCAGTACTTC
CDR3aa: CASRTGGRATAQETQYF

abundance: -
d_gene: -
j_gene: TRBJ1-4
v_gene: TRBV7-9
CDR3nt: TGTGCCAGCAGCTCAGTTGGCGGAACCGATGAAAAACTGTTTTTT
CDR3aa: CASSSVGGTDEKLFF

abundance: -
d_gene: TRBD1
j_gene: TRBJ1-1
v_gene: TRBV28
CDR3nt: TGTGCCAGCAGTTGCCTCTCCCGGGACAGGGGGATGGGCACTGAAGCTTTCTTT
CDR3aa: CASSCLSRDRGMGTEAFF

abundance: -
d_gene: -
j_gene: TRBJ2-3
v_gene: TRBV4-3
CDR3nt: TGCGCCAGCAGCCAGGGGGGGGCTAGTAAAGATACGCAGTATTTT
CDR3aa: CASSQGGASKDTQYF

abundance: -
d_gene: -
j_gene: TRBJ1-5
v_gene: TRBV6-5
CDR3nt: TGTGCCAGCAGTTACGACAGTAATCAGCCCCAGCATTTT
CDR3aa: CASSYDSNQPQHF

abundance: -
d_gene: -
j_gene: TRBJ2-7
v_gene: TRBV6-5
CDR3nt: TGTGCCAGCAGTTACACGGGGTTCGGTAACGAGCAGTACTTC
CDR3aa: CASSYTGFGNEQYF

abundance: -
d_gene: TRBD1
j_gene: TRBJ1-2
v_gene: TRBV5-1
CDR3nt: TGCGCCAGCAGCTTCGACAGGGCTAACTATGGCTACACCTTC
CDR3aa: CASSFDRANYGYTF

abundance: -
d_gene: -
j_gene: TRBJ1-1
v_gene: TRBV28
CDR3nt: TGTGCCAGCAGGACAACGGGGGGCCGGAACACTGAAGCTTTCTTT
CDR3aa: CASRTTGGRNTEAFF

abundance: -
d_gene: TRBD2
j_gene: TRBJ2-2
v_gene: TRBV30
CDR3nt: TGTGCCTGGAGCCCCCGGGGGGCCGGGGAGCTGTTTTTT
CDR3aa: CAWSPRGAGELFF

abundance: -
d_gene: -
j_gene: TRBJ1-1
v_gene: TRBV10-3
CDR3nt: TGTGCCATCAGTGGGCAGGGTGGAACTGAAGCTTTCTTT
CDR3aa: CAISGQGGTEAFF

abundance: -
d_gene: -
j_gene: TRBJ1-2
v_gene: TRBV10-3
CDR3nt: TGTGCCATCAGTGCAGGGGACCTTAACTATGGCTACACCTTC
CDR3aa: CAISAGDLNYGYTF

abundance: -
d_gene: TRBD1
j_gene: TRBJ1-2
v_gene: TRBV29-1
CDR3nt: TGCAGCGCTAGACAGGGACCCAACTATGGCTACACCTTC
CDR3aa: CSARQGPNYGYTF

abundance: -
d_gene: -
j_gene: TRBJ2-7
v_gene: TRBV13
CDR3nt: TGTGCCAGCAGCGACCAGGGATCCTTTGGTTACGAGCAGTACTTC
CDR3aa: CASSDQGSFGYEQYF

abundance: -
d_gene: -
j_gene: TRBJ1-1
v_gene: TRBV7-3
CDR3nt: TGTGCCAGCAGCCCACACAGGGCCTTGAACACTGAAGCTTTCTTT
CDR3aa: CASSPHRALNTEAFF

abundance: once
d_gene: -
j_gene: TRBJ2-5
v_gene: TRBV6-1
CDR3nt: TGTGCCAGCAGTGAAGTAGGGGAGCGGGCAGGGGAGACCCAGTACTTC
CDR3aa: CASSEVGERAGETQYF

abundance: -
d_gene: -
j_gene: TRBJ1-1
v_gene: TRBV5-1
CDR3nt: TGCGCCAGCAGCTTGGCTCAGGGTTACACTGAAGCTTTCTTT
CDR3aa: CASSLAQGYTEAFF

abundance: once
d_gene: -
j_gene: TRBJ1-2
v_gene: TRBV3-1/TRBV3-2
CDR3nt: TGTGCCAGCAGCACAGGGAACTATGGCTACACCTTC
CDR3aa: CASSTGNYGYTF

abundance: -
d_gene: -
j_gene: TRBJ1-1
v_gene: TRBV19
CDR3nt: TGTGCCAGTAGGCCAGGGGTAGGGACTGAAGCTTTCTTT
CDR3aa: CASRPGVGTEAFF

abundance: -
d_gene: -
j_gene: TRBJ1-2
v_gene: TRBV7-8
CDR3nt: TGTGCCAGCAGCTTAGACAGGGACGTATCCGGCTACACCTTC
CDR3aa: CASSLDRDVSGYTF

abundance: -
d_gene: -
j_gene: TRBJ2-5
v_gene: TRBV29-1
CDR3nt: TGCAGCGTTGTTTTGAGTGTGAGGGAGACCCAGTACTTC
CDR3aa: CSVVLSVRETQYF

abundance: -
d_gene: TRBD1
j_gene: TRBJ1-3
v_gene: TRBV30
CDR3nt: TGTGCCTGGGAGACGACAGGGAAGGTCGGAAACACCATATATTTT
CDR3aa: CAWETTGKVGNTIYF

abundance: -
d_gene: -
j_gene: TRBJ2-1
v_gene: TRBV9
CDR3nt: TGTGCCAGCAGCGCACCTACTAGGATTGAGCAGTTCTTC
CDR3aa: CASSAPTRIEQFF

abundance: -
d_gene: -
j_gene: TRBJ1-1
v_gene: TRBV9
CDR3nt: TGTGCCAGCAGCCCGGGGCCGGGGGGCACTGAAGCTTTCTTT
CDR3aa: CASSPGPGGTEAFF

abundance: -
d_gene: -
j_gene: TRBJ2-1
v_gene: TRBV4-1
CDR3nt: TGCGCCAGCAGCCACCCCGGGACTTACAATGAGCAGTTCTTC
CDR3aa: CASSHPGTYNEQFF

abundance: -
d_gene: -
j_gene: TRBJ1-1
v_gene: TRBV7-9
CDR3nt: TGTGCCAGCAGCTTAGCGTGGAGGGGAAACACTGAAGCTTTCTTT
CDR3aa: CASSLAWRGNTEAFF

abundance: -
d_gene: -
j_gene: TRBJ1-5
v_gene: TRBV24-1
CDR3nt: TGTGCCACCAGTCTAGCGGGTTATAGCAATCAGCCCCAGCATTTT
CDR3aa: CATSLAGYSNQPQHF

abundance: -
d_gene: TRBD2
j_gene: TRBJ2-7
v_gene: TRBV7-2
CDR3nt: TGTGCCAGCAGCTGGACTAGCGGCTACGAGCAGTACTTC
CDR3aa: CASSWTSGYEQYF

abundance: -
d_gene: TRBD1
j_gene: TRBJ2-7
v_gene: TRBV4-1
CDR3nt: TGCGCCAGCAGCCCCGAAGGGGGCCCTTCCTACGAGCAGTACTTC
CDR3aa: CASSPEGGPSYEQYF

abundance: -
d_gene: -
j_gene: TRBJ1-1
v_gene: TRBV10-3
CDR3nt: TGTGCCATCAGGTCGACAGGGAACACTGAAGCTTTCTTT
CDR3aa: CAIRSTGNTEAFF

abundance: -
d_gene: TRBD1
j_gene: TRBJ1-1
v_gene: TRBV9
CDR3nt: TGTGCCAGCAGCGTTTTGGGTGACAGGGTCACTGAAGCTTTCTTT
CDR3aa: CASSVLGDRVTEAFF

abundance: -
d_gene: -
j_gene: TRBJ1-1
v_gene: TRBV30
CDR3nt: TGTGCCTGGTCCCGGGAACTTAACACTGAAGCTTTCTTT
CDR3aa: CAWSRELNTEAFF

abundance: few
d_gene: -
j_gene: TRBJ2-7
v_gene: TRBV29-1
CDR3nt: TGCAGCGGACTACAGGGCCCCTACGAGCAGTACTTC
CDR3aa: CSGLQGPYEQYF

abundance: -
d_gene: TRBD1
j_gene: TRBJ1-6
v_gene: TRBV27
CDR3nt: TGTGCCAGCAGTTTATATGACAGGGTGGGTTCACCCCTCCACTTT
CDR3aa: CASSLYDRVGSPLHF

abundance: -
d_gene: TRBD1
j_gene: TRBJ1-2
v_gene: TRBV6-5
CDR3nt: TGTGCCAGCAGTTCCGGACAGGGGGGCGGCTACACCTTC
CDR3aa: CASSSGQGGGYTF

abundance: once
d_gene: TRBD1
j_gene: TRBJ2-1
v_gene: TRBV6-2/TRBV6-3
CDR3nt: TGTGCCAGCAGTCCCGACAGGGGGGCCTACAATGAGCAGTTCTTC
CDR3aa: CASSPDRGAYNEQFF

abundance: -
d_gene: TRBD1
j_gene: TRBJ2-7
v_gene: TRBV2
CDR3nt: TGTGCCAGCAGTGAATGGGGACAGGGATTGTACGAGCAGTACTTC
CDR3aa: CASSEWGQGLYEQYF